These T cell receptor beta chains were read from a single sample in a study of blood T cell repertoires in COVID-19. Clones were read by immunoSEQ multiplex PCR, and TCRdb kept only the in-frame ones, dropping some. This table has 100,000 to 150,000 clones, roughly 91% appearing once. Sequencing was performed on peripheral blood. These receptors all stem from a human donor in a cohort sampled during active COVID-19. Both conserved end residues are part of each CDR3. Fields, in order: CDR3 length, J gene, V gene, D gene, CDR3 protein, CDR3 DNA. The D gene is left open where the match is weak.

length: 13
J: TRBJ2-2
V: TRBV19
D: -
CDR3: CASSYLRTGELFF
DNA: TGTGCCAGTAGCTATCTTCGAACCGGGGAGCTGTTTTTT

length: 14
J: TRBJ2-7
V: TRBV4-1
D: -
CDR3: CASSQGGTNYEQYF
DNA: TGCGCCAGCAGCCAAGGTGGGACAAACTACGAGCAGTACTTC

length: 16
J: TRBJ2-3
V: TRBV13
D: TRBD2
CDR3: CASSRRAGGITDTQYF
DNA: TGTGCCAGCAGCCGACGAGCGGGGGGGATCACAGATACGCAGTATTTT

length: 13
J: TRBJ1-5
V: TRBV27
D: TRBD1
CDR3: CASSLEGQQPQHF
DNA: TGTGCCAGCAGTTTGGAGGGACAGCAGCCCCAGCATTTT

length: 16
J: TRBJ2-1
V: TRBV14
D: TRBD2
CDR3: CASSHPLAGGPNEQFF
DNA: TGTGCCAGCAGCCACCCACTAGCGGGAGGGCCCAATGAGCAGTTCTTC

length: 16
J: TRBJ2-7
V: TRBV2
D: TRBD2
CDR3: CASRGTSWGARYEQYF
DNA: TGTGCCAGCAGGGGGACTAGCTGGGGAGCGAGGTACGAGCAGTACTTC

length: 14
J: TRBJ1-1
V: TRBV5-8
D: TRBD1
CDR3: CASSPGTGDTEAFF
DNA: TGTGCCAGCAGCCCAGGGACAGGTGATACTGAAGCTTTCTTT

length: 15
J: TRBJ1-5
V: TRBV5-1
D: TRBD1
CDR3: CASSLGTGGTQPQHF
DNA: TGCGCCAGCAGCTTAGGGACAGGGGGCACTCAGCCCCAGCATTTT

length: 16
J: TRBJ2-5
V: TRBV24-1
D: TRBD2
CDR3: CATSDGGEAGQETQYF
DNA: TGTGCCACCAGTGACGGGGGGGAGGCGGGGCAAGAGACCCAGTACTTC

length: 15
J: TRBJ1-6
V: TRBV5-1
D: -
CDR3: CASSLEEGSGSPLHF
DNA: TGCGCCAGCAGCTTGGAAGAGGGTTCGGGTTCACCCCTCCACTTT

length: 14
J: TRBJ1-4
V: TRBV28
D: TRBD1
CDR3: CASSPGTGGEKLFF
DNA: TGTGCCAGCAGTCCCGGGACAGGGGGTGAAAAACTGTTTTTT

length: 14
J: TRBJ2-1
V: TRBV3-1/TRBV3-2
D: -
CDR3: CASSQGWAGAEQFF
DNA: TGTGCCAGCAGCCAAGGCTGGGCAGGTGCTGAGCAGTTCTTC

length: 13
J: TRBJ2-5
V: TRBV29-1
D: -
CDR3: CSVRGTVQETQYF
DNA: TGCAGCGTGCGCGGGACAGTCCAAGAGACCCAGTACTTC

length: 14
J: TRBJ1-5
V: TRBV2
D: TRBD1
CDR3: CASREDRGGQPQHF
DNA: TGTGCCAGCAGGGAAGACAGGGGAGGACAGCCCCAGCATTTT

length: 13
J: TRBJ1-1
V: TRBV25-1
D: -
CDR3: CASSDGGYHEAFF
DNA: TGTGCCAGCAGTGATGGGGGGTATCATGAAGCTTTCTTT

length: 16
J: TRBJ2-7
V: TRBV2
D: -
CDR3: CASSEASRGPNYEQYF
DNA: TGTGCCAGCAGTGAAGCGTCTAGGGGCCCTAACTACGAGCAGTACTTC

length: 16
J: TRBJ1-5
V: TRBV5-6
D: TRBD1
CDR3: CASSLLRDSSNQPQHF
DNA: TGTGCCAGCAGCTTACTCCGGGACAGTTCCAATCAGCCCCAGCATTTT

length: 13
J: TRBJ2-5
V: TRBV11-1
D: TRBD1
CDR3: CASVGRGLETQYF
DNA: TGTGCCAGCGTAGGCAGGGGGCTTGAGACCCAGTACTTC

length: 16
J: TRBJ1-1
V: TRBV2
D: TRBD1
CDR3: CASSVGAGPGGTEAFF
DNA: TGTGCCAGCAGTGTTGGGGCCGGGCCAGGGGGCACTGAAGCTTTCTTT